This paragraph covers one T cell receptor (beta chain) sequence. Its antigen is undetermined. This sample was included in a study of CD8 T cells in Susac syndrome. In Susac syndrome patients, recently defined diagnostic criteria for definite or probable disease were met. TEMRA cells were enriched by FACS, and CD4+ and CD8+ T cells were negatively isolated. RNA in amounts of roughly 0.5 to 1 ug was reverse transcribed with random hexamers. TCRdb reanalysed the immunoSEQ multiplex PCR reads using MiXCR and keeps one entry per CDR3 protein. The sample lists some 200,000 distinct CDR3 sequences, around 93% seen once, with about 0.15% in the top ten. Study-wide points: The study found that Susac CD8+ clonal expansion peaked in TEMRA cells and active patients.

V was pared by 5 bases and J by 0 bases, with 7 bases between. The germline V gene has CDR1 SGHVS and CDR2 FQNEAQ. The CDR3 consists of 13 residues. Sequenced: CD8+ T cells from PBMCs. The sequence derives from a human donor with Susac syndrome. The V gene is TRBV7-8, the J gene TRBJ1-2; D ambiguous. CDR3 region: CASSKYTNYGYTF. The CDR3 DNA follows: TGTGCCAGCAGCAAATATACTAACTATGGCTACACCTTC. Full variable domain (missing parts from reference TRBV7-8 and TRBJ1-2): GAGVSQSPRYKVAKRGQDVALRCDPISGHVSLFWYQQALGQGPEFLTYFQNEAQLDKSGLPSDRFFAERPEGSVSTLKIQRTQQEDSAVYLCASSKYTNYGYTFGSGTRLTVV.